This is a list of T cell receptor beta chains from one sample in a study of T-cell reconstitution after alpha-beta-depleted transplantation in children. TCRdb called the PCR reads again in MiXCR, with one record for every CDR3 protein. The sample comprises around 480,000 distinct CDR3 sequences, around a third of which are singletons, and approximately 2.3% rests with the top ten. The sample in question was PBMCs from the stem cell graft donor, obtained from the stem cell graft. These receptors were collected from a human donor who donated a stem cell graft to a child with aplastic anemia. CDR3s include the opening cysteine and the closing phenylalanine or tryptophan. The D gene is left open where the match is weak. Clone sizes are given selectively: once, few, many, or a class where the clone is expanded.

>TRBD1|few|TRBV29-1|TRBJ1-1
CSVVLLGGRQGGSAEAFF
TGCAGCGTTGTTCTACTGGGGGGTAGACAGGGTGGGTCTGCTGAAGCTTTCTTT
>TRBD2|few|TRBV29-1|TRBJ2-5
CSVPGLAKETQYF
TGCAGCGTTCCGGGACTAGCGAAAGAGACCCAGTACTTC
>.|.|TRBV18|TRBJ1-2
CASSPVLKDINNYGYTF
TGTGCCAGCTCACCAGTCCTGAAGGACATAAATAACTATGGCTACACCTTC
>.|.|TRBV24-1|TRBJ2-1
CATSDPPFAQQFF
TGTGCCACCAGTGACCCCCCGTTCGCTCAGCAGTTCTTC
>TRBD1|.|TRBV27|TRBJ2-7
CASSIRQGAYEQYF
TGTGCCAGCAGTATAAGACAGGGGGCCTACGAGCAGTACTTC
>.|.|TRBV5-6|TRBJ1-2
CASSYARTPYGYTF
TGTGCCAGCAGCTACGCGCGGACCCCTTATGGCTACACCTTC
>TRBD2|.|TRBV20-1|TRBJ2-7
CSARDSSGRSTYEQYF
TGCAGTGCTAGAGATTCGAGCGGGAGGTCTACCTACGAGCAGTACTTC
>.|.|TRBV5-1|TRBJ1-3
CASSLELESGNTIYF
TGCGCCAGCAGCTTGGAACTTGAGTCTGGAAACACCATATATTTT
>TRBD1|.|TRBV5-1|TRBJ1-5
CASSPGQGYSNQPQHF
TGCGCCAGCAGCCCGGGACAGGGCTATAGCAATCAGCCCCAGCATTTT
>.|.|TRBV5-6|TRBJ1-1
CASSLPAGTLNTEAFF
TGTGCCAGCAGTTTGCCGGCAGGGACCTTGAACACTGAAGCTTTCTTT
>.|.|TRBV4-3|TRBJ1-2
CASSQKAELRYGYTF
TGCGCCAGCAGCCAAAAGGCAGAACTTCGCTATGGCTACACCTTC